These 23 T cell receptor beta chains were sequenced from one sample in a study of T cells in Graves' hyperthyroidism and ophthalmopathy. RNA transcripts provided the source from which TCR beta CDR3 regions were amplified. The primer set for the first-round RT-PCR of the TCR CDR3 was HTBI. TCRdb recomputed calls from the multiplex PCR reads with MiXCR, one row per CDR3 protein. The sample consists of fewer than 450,000 distinct CDR3 sequences, about 18% of them appearing once. Sample: blood. The receptors derive from a woman under 40 with Graves' hyperthyroidism that later progressed to Graves' ophthalmopathy.

This clonotype was counted a few times. The gene calls are TRBV5-1 and TRBJ1-3; D gene ambiguous. The CDR3 is 12 residues long. The germline CDR1 and CDR2 sequences are SGHRS and YFSETQ. The ends were cut back, 4 bases at V and 3 bases at J, with 5 bases in the middle. This CDR3 is CASSPDGNTIYF. CDR3 coding DNA: TGCGCCAGCAGCCCAGATGGAAACACCATATATTTT.

The chain is built from TRBV6-1 and TRBJ2-7, with D perhaps given as TRBD1 or TRBD2 (5 bases each). The CDR3 has 15 amino acids. Germline V gene lookup returns CDR1 MNHNS and CDR2 SASEGT. Trimming shortened V by 7 bases and J by 0 bases, and 16 bases separated the two germline ends. This CDR3 is CASTLRQGASYEQYF. The CDR3 nucleotides read TGTGCCAGCACCCTCAGGCAGGGAGCCTCCTACGAGCAGTACTTC.

The sample holds many counts of this clonotype. The chain employs TRBV19 and TRBJ1-5; the D gene is possibly TRBD1 (5 bases). Per germline, CDR1 LNHDA and CDR2 SQIVND (reference sequence). This CDR3 is built from 17 residues. Trimming shortened V by 3 bases and J by 1 base, and 16 bases separated the two germline ends. CDR3 DNA: TGTGCCAGTAGTATCTCTGCAGGGACGATCAGCAATCAGCCCCAGCATTTT. It is translated as CASSISAGTISNQPQHF.

This clonotype was counted ten times or more. The V and J genes are TRBV30 and TRBJ2-1; TRBD2 might be the D (8 bases). Germline CDR1 reads GTSNPN; CDR2 reads SVGIG (reference sequence). The ends were cut back, 2 bases at V and 8 bases at J, with 22 bases in the middle. This CDR3 is 16 amino acids long. The CDR3 reads CAWSPGGLDLVDEQFF. DNA of the CDR3: TGTGCCTGGAGTCCAGGGGGACTAGACCTCGTGGATGAGCAGTTCTTC. Combining the CDR3 with reference TRBV30 and TRBJ2-1 gives the whole variable domain SQTIHQWPATLVQPVGSPLSLECTVEGTSNPNLYWYRQAAGRGLQLLFYSVGIGQISSEVPQNLSASRPQDRQFILSSKKLLLSDSGFYLCAWSPGGLDLVDEQFFGPGTRLTVL.

Concerning this clonotype itself: The conserved closing phenylalanine or tryptophan is absent in this CDR3, likely reflecting a read error. The chain recombines TRBV25-1 with TRBJ1-5; 8 bases match TRBD1. Germline trimming cut 6 bases from V and 5 bases from J; bases unmatched to any gene: 9. This CDR3 is built from 15 residues. Germline V lookup: CDR1 MGHDK, CDR2 SYGVNS. The CDR3 loop reads CASRQGTGTDQPQHL. Written as DNA, the CDR3 is TGTGCCAGCAGACAGGGGACAGGAACAGATCAGCCCCAGCATCTT.

This clonotype was seen at least ten times. The rearrangement joins TRBV6-2 or TRBV6-3 to TRBJ2-7; D is tentatively TRBD1 or TRBD2 (5 bases each). The length of the CDR3 is 17 residues. The V gene's germline CDR1 is MNHEY and CDR2 SVGEGT. The germline V and J ends were trimmed by 3 bases and 6 bases, with 24 bases remaining between them. CDR3 in amino acids: CASSYSIDPGLAVEQYF. The CDR3 coding sequence is TGTGCCAGCAGTTATTCGATCGACCCGGGGCTCGCCGTCGAGCAGTACTTC.

This clonotype was seen ten or more times. The chain links TRBV30 to TRBJ2-3, with 7 bases matching TRBD1. There are 14 residues in the CDR3. The germline CDR1 and CDR2 sequences are GTSNPN and SVGIG (reference sequence). Losses at the gene ends were 1 base for V and 2 bases for J; bases not matched to a gene: 3. The CDR3 DNA sequence: TGTGCCTGGAGTGGGACAGGCGACACAGATACGCAGTATTTT. This sequence encodes CAWSGTGDTDTQYF.

This clonotype came up many times. This chain connects TRBV11-2 to TRBJ2-1; the D is unclear. The CDR3 extends over 16 amino acids. V dropped 0 bases and J dropped 0 bases, with 9 bases sitting between them. Looked up from germline, CDR1 is SGHAT and CDR2 is FQNNGV. The CDR3: CASSLDRPPSYNEQFF. The DNA of the CDR3 is TGTGCCAGCAGCTTAGATCGACCCCCCTCCTACAATGAGCAGTTCTTC.

In this sample, this clonotype turned up a few times. The chain employs TRBV11-2 and TRBJ2-7; 9 positions agree with TRBD2. V trimming: 3 bases; J trimming: 0 bases; junction bases outside the gene matches: 3. Looked up from germline, CDR1 is SGHAT and CDR2 is FQNNGV. CDR3 length equals 15 residues. CDR3 amino acids: CASSFGGRASYEQYF. CDR3 bases: TGTGCCAGCAGCTTCGGCGGGAGGGCCTCCTACGAGCAGTACTTC.

This clonotype appeared many times. The chain is built from TRBV5-1 and TRBJ2-5; D unclear. This CDR3 has 14 amino acids. The V and J ends lost 1 base and 5 bases respectively, with 12 bases between them. Germline CDR1 SGHRS, CDR2 YFSETQ. The CDR3 here is CASSLFSYRETQYF. In DNA, the CDR3 is TGCGCCAGCAGCTTGTTTTCCTATAGGGAGACCCAGTACTTC.

Note on this clonotype: This may come from a read error, since a much larger clone is one base off. The V and J genes are TRBV19 and TRBJ1-1, with TRBD1 as a possible D gene (5 bases). From germline, CDR1 is LNHDA and CDR2 SQIVND (reference sequence). The CDR3 is made up of 15 amino acids. The V and J ends lost 2 bases and 4 bases respectively, with 14 bases between them. The DNA for the CDR3 is TGTGCCAGTAGTATAAATGCCGGGACCAGCACTGAAGCTTTCTTT. Protein sequence: CASSINAGTSTEAFF.

There are many counts of this clonotype. V gene TRBV29-1 combines with J gene TRBJ2-7; the D gene could be TRBD1 or TRBD2 (6 bases each). This CDR3 region has 11 residues. The germline V gene has CDR1 SQVTM and CDR2 ANQGSEA. With 7 bases removed from V and 6 bases from J, the gap between germline ends came to 13 bases. CDR3 nucleotide sequence: TGCAGCGCAGGAGGGGGGCGCGAGCAGTACTTC. Its protein product is CSAGGGREQYF.

The rearrangement uses TRBV5-1 and TRBJ2-5; D is possibly TRBD2 (7 bases). There are 15 residues in the CDR3. V was pared by 1 base and J by 2 bases, with 12 bases between. Germline V CDR1 and CDR2: SGHRS, YFSETQ. The CDR3 region has the DNA TGCGCCAGCAGCTTGACGGGGGGCTCGCAAGAGACCCAGTACTTC. Translation gives CASSLTGGSQETQYF.

The V gene is TRBV12-3 or TRBV12-4, the J gene TRBJ2-2; 12 nucleotides match TRBD1. This CDR3 is 15 amino acids long. Trimming cost V 6 bases and J 6 bases; bases outside gene matches: 5. Here the CDR3 reads CASRRDRGLAGELFF. CDR3 coding DNA: TGTGCCAGCAGACGGGACAGGGGGCTAGCCGGGGAGCTGTTTTTT.

This clonotype was recorded many times. This chain connects TRBV28 to TRBJ1-5; possible D gene TRBD1, 6 bases. The V gene's germline CDR1 is MDHEN and CDR2 SYDVKM. CDR3 size: 13 residues. The germline V and J ends were trimmed by 8 bases and 6 bases, with 14 bases remaining between them. The CDR3 nucleotides are TGTGCCAGCCGGGGGGGCGTCAGTCAGCCCCAGCATTTT. As protein: CASRGGVSQPQHF.

The chain joins TRBV5-1 to TRBJ2-7; D gene unclear. V dropped 0 bases and J dropped 2 bases, with 12 bases sitting between them. This CDR3 spans 15 amino acids. Germline V CDR1 and CDR2: SGHRS, YFSETQ. The CDR3 DNA sequence: TGCGCCAGCAGCTTGGGGCAGCCCTTGGCCTACGAGCAGTACTTC. It yields the protein CASSLGQPLAYEQYF.

In its sample, this clonotype was seen many times. The genes are TRBV19 and TRBJ1-5; 7 positions match TRBD1. With V trimmed by 0 bases and J by 4 bases, 9 bases remained unmatched. This CDR3 spans 17 amino acids. Germline V CDR1 and CDR2: LNHDA, SQIVND (reference sequence). CDR3 DNA sequence: TGTGCCAGTAGTATAGATCGTCCGGGACAGATGAATCAGCCCCAGCATTTT. Its protein product is CASSIDRPGQMNQPQHF.

The chain has TRBV2 and TRBJ2-3; TRBD1 might be the D (5 bases). The CDR3 extends over 15 amino acids. V was cut by 8 bases and J by 0 bases, with 15 bases left in between. Germline values: CDR1 SNHLY, CDR2 FYNNEI. The CDR3 DNA sequence: TGTGCCAGCTCCCAGAACAGGATCAGCACAGATACGCAGTATTTT. Its protein product is CASSQNRISTDTQYF.

This clonotype has a count of ten or more. J is TRBJ2-3 and V is TRBV3-1; D gene uncertain. V gave up 4 bases and J gave up 6 bases, with 17 bases separating them. This CDR3 spans 15 amino acids. The germline V gene has CDR1 LGHDT and CDR2 YNNKEL (reference sequence). The CDR3 is CASSLNDGITDTQYF. In DNA form, the CDR3 reads TGTGCCAGCAGCCTCAATGACGGAATCACCGATACGCAGTATTTT.

This clonotype was found many times. This chain links TRBV5-6 with TRBJ2-7, with D perhaps assigned TRBD1 or TRBD2 (5 bases each). The CDR3 spans 15 residues. Germline CDR1 is SGHDT and CDR2 is YYEEEE. The V end lost 0 bases, the J end lost 0 bases, and 10 bases lay between the germline ends. The CDR3 loop is CASSLDRDPSYEQYF. Here the CDR3 DNA reads TGTGCCAGCAGCTTGGACCGGGACCCCTCCTACGAGCAGTACTTC.

J is TRBJ2-2 and V is TRBV7-9, with no clear D. From germline, CDR1 is SEHNR and CDR2 FQNEAQ (reference sequence). This CDR3 comprises 15 residues. Between the trimmed V and J ends, which lost 3 bases and 3 bases, there was a span of 11 bases. The chain's CDR3 is CASSFQRKYTGELFF. The CDR3 DNA reads as TGTGCCAGCAGCTTCCAGCGAAAATACACCGGGGAGCTGTTTTTT.

This clonotype came up many times. V gene TRBV6-1 combines with J gene TRBJ2-7, with D hard to call. This CDR3 region has 17 residues. Trimming shortened V by 5 bases and J by 4 bases, and 24 bases separated the two germline ends. Germline V gene lookup returns CDR1 MNHNS and CDR2 SASEGT. The chain's CDR3 is CASSSPDWVRPLYEQYF. The CDR3 DNA follows: TGTGCCAGCAGTTCCCCGGATTGGGTCCGACCTTTATACGAGCAGTACTTC.

The genes are TRBV28 and TRBJ2-1; TRBD2 is a possible D gene (7 bases). Germline loops: CDR1 MDHEN, CDR2 SYDVKM. Trimming cost V 7 bases and J 1 base, with 14 bases left between them. CDR3 length equals 15 residues. DNA of the CDR3: TGTGCCAGCATCATAGGGGGGGGATCCTACAATGAGCAGTTCTTC. Translating gives CASIIGGGSYNEQFF.